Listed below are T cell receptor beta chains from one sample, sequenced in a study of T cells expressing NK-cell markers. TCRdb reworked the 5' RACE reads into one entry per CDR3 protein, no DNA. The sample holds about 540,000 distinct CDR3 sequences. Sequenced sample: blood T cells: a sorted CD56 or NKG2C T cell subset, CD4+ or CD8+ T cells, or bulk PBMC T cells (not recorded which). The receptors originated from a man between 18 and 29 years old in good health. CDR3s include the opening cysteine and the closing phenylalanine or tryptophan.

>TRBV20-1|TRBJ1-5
CSAREGSGNQPQHF
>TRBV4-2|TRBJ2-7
CASPDRWTYEQYF
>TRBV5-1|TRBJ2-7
CASTGQVSYEQYF
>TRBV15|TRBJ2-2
CATSRRASGTGELFF
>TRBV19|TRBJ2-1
CASSIPAGGPGEQFF
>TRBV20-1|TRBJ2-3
CSARELVGLGARPDTQYF
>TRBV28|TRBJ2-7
CASSLGQEVSRWQYF
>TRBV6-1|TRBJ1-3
CASSPATSGNTIYF
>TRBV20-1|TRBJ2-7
CSAPDRQYYEQYF
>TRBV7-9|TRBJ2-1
CASSPGQGESDEQFF
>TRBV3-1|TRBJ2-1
CASSQMDRGEQFF
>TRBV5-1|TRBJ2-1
CASSSRISGATHNEQFF
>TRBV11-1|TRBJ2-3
CASSQQAYGTSGSGDTQYF
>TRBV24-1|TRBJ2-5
CATQDWGKTQYF
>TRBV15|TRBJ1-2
CATSRDLVLYGYTF
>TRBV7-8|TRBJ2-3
CATRTGISTDTQYF
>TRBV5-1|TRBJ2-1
CASSSEGLAGGLYNEQFF
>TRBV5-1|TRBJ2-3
CASSLAGKPTDTQYF
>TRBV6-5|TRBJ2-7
CASSYRDDRTYEQYF
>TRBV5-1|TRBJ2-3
CASSLAPAASTDTQYF
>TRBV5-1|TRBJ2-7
CASRGLQSSYEQYF
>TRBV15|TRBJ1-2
CATSRGTDNYGYTF
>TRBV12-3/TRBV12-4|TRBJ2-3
CASSGRGRSTDTQYF
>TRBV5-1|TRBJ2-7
CASSLEGIAGEQYF
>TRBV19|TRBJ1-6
CASTPGVNSPLHF
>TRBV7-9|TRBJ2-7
CASSPVGGSDYEQYF
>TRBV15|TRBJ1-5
CATSRGMTGANQPQHF
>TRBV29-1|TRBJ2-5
CSATGGEGGETQYF
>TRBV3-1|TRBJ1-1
CATPKPTGNTEAFF
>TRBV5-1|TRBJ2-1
CASSTGLSNEQFF
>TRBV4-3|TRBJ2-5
CASSQTRTGGTQYF
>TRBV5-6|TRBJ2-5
CASSLQGATLETQYF
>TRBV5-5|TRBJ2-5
CASSLVSSETQYF
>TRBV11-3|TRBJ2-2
CASSSRGQDGSGELFF
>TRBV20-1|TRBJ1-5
CSARDGRGPNNQPQHF
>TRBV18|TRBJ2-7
CASSRERSSYEQYF
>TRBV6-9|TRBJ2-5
CASSSRLEAQETQYF
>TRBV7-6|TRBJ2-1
CASSPTKSGNEQFF
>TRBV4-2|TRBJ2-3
CASSQDATTGGDTQYF
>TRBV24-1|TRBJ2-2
CATSRQGSTGELFF
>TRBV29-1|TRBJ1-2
CSVGLSGYSADYGYTF
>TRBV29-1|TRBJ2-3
CSVEFGGSGDTQYF
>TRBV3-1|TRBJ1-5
CASSQDTGNSNQPQDF
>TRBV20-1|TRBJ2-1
CSARDASGYNEQFF
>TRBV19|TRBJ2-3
CASRGLVDTQYF
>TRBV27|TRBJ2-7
CASSLWALGSGGSYEQYF
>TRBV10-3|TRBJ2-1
CAISDTSGRGFKDNEQFF
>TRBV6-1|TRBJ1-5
CASSRQGYQPQHF
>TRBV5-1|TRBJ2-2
CASSFLAGPVALTANTGELFF
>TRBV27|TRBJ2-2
CASSSRGQGVNTGELFF
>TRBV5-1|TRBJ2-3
CASRMGDNVEDTQYF